These 15 T cell receptor beta chains share one sample of origin, sequenced in a study of T cell changes during pregnancy in multiple sclerosis. TCRdb keeps only in-frame clones here, not all; method: immunoSEQ multiplex PCR. The sample contains fewer than 90,000 clones, just under 95% of which appear only once. The material sequenced was peripheral blood, taken in the third trimester of pregnancy. These receptors originate from a female donor in good health, enrolled as a control in a pregnancy study.

The V gene is TRBV6-4, the J gene TRBJ1-1; 9 bases align to TRBD1. Germline V CDR1 and CDR2: MRHNA, SNTAGT. The CDR3 runs to 14 residues. J was trimmed by 3 bases and V by 6 bases; bases with no gene match: 5. CDR3 protein: CASSAQGADTEAFF. CDR3 DNA: TGTGCCAGCAGCGCACAGGGGGCGGACACTGAAGCTTTCTTT.

This clone came up once. The genes are TRBV7-2 and TRBJ1-3, with D perhaps matching TRBD1 (5 bases). V was cut by 5 bases and J by 0 bases, with 14 bases left in between. The CDR3 runs 16 residues. Germline V gene sequence: CDR1 SGHTA, CDR2 FQGNSA. The CDR3 sequence: CASSLHRTSSGNTIYF. CDR3 sequence (DNA): TGTGCCAGCAGCCTGCACAGGACCAGCTCTGGAAACACCATATATTTT.

The J gene is TRBJ1-2, the V gene TRBV19; no definite D call. In germline, CDR1 is LNHDA, CDR2 SQIVND (reference sequence). V was clipped by 5 bases and J by 0 bases, with 13 bases between them. CDR3 length: 15 residues. The CDR3 coding sequence is TGTGCCAGTAGTCAGTATGCAGGAACTAACTATGGCTACACCTTC. This codes for CASSQYAGTNYGYTF.

The chain uses TRBV9 and TRBJ2-1; possibly TRBD1 for D (6 bases). This CDR3 is built from 14 residues. Trimming left V 0 bases short and J 8 bases short, with 12 bases between. From germline, CDR1 is SGDLS and CDR2 YYNGEE. DNA for the CDR3: TGTGCCAGCAGCGTAGAACCAGGGGCCTATGAGCAGTTCTTC. This sequence encodes CASSVEPGAYEQFF.

The gene calls are TRBV5-4 and TRBJ1-3, with D hard to call. The CDR3 runs to 14 residues. Germline lookup yields CDR1 SGHNT and CDR2 YYREEE (reference sequence). V was pared by 2 bases and J by 4 bases, with 10 bases between. CDR3 region: CASSFPGSGNTIYF. DNA of the CDR3: TGTGCCAGCAGCTTTCCGGGGTCCGGAAACACCATATATTTT.

This clone was picked up a small number of times. This chain links TRBV28 with TRBJ1-1; no clear D. V was clipped by 7 bases and J by 1 base, with 7 bases between them. The CDR3 extends over 12 amino acids. Germline loops: CDR1 MDHEN, CDR2 SYDVKM. The CDR3: CASINSNTEAFF. CDR3 DNA sequence: TGTGCCAGCATAAATTCGAACACTGAAGCTTTCTTT.

The rearrangement uses TRBV6-5 and TRBJ1-1; 10 positions match TRBD1. After removal of 0 bases from V and 4 bases from J, the junction contained 2 bases not matched to a gene. The CDR3 sequence is 15 residues long. Germline V lookup: CDR1 MNHEY, CDR2 SVGAGI. Written as DNA, the CDR3 is TGTGCCAGCAGTTACTCCGGGACAGGGGCCACTGAAGCTTTCTTT. It translates to CASSYSGTGATEAFF.

This sequence joins TRBV5-1 and TRBJ1-4; D perhaps matches TRBD1 (6 bases). Germline V gives CDR1 SGHRS, CDR2 YFSETQ. V lost 2 bases, J lost 0 bases, and 11 bases lay in between. CDR3 length: 16 amino acids. CDR3: CASSFGGRATNEKLFF. CDR3 nucleotide sequence: TGCGCCAGCAGCTTCGGGGGGCGGGCAACTAATGAAAAACTGTTTTTT.

A single count supports this clone. This chain joins TRBV5-4 and TRBJ2-1, with TRBD2 matching over 7 bases. The germline V gene has CDR1 SGHNT and CDR2 YYREEE (reference sequence). V dropped 4 bases and J dropped 4; count of bases not matched to a gene: 14. The CDR3 is 17 residues long. The CDR3 loop reads CASSTGWAGAQYNEQFF. The DNA of the CDR3 is TGTGCCAGCAGCACGGGATGGGCGGGAGCCCAGTACAATGAGCAGTTCTTC.

The chain joins TRBV5-1 to TRBJ2-3; D is undetermined. Trimming stripped 5 bases from V and 2 bases from J, with 12 bases between. Germline CDR1 reads SGHRS; CDR2 reads YFSETQ. The length of the CDR3 is 14 residues. Here the CDR3 reads CASRLTFLTDTQYF. CDR3 DNA sequence: TGCGCCAGCAGGCTTACTTTCCTCACAGATACGCAGTATTTT.

The chain is built from TRBV5-4 and TRBJ1-3; 7 bases match TRBD1. The CDR3 extends over 14 amino acids. Germline trimming cut 4 bases from V and 4 bases from J; bases unmatched to any gene: 5. Germline CDR1 reads SGHNT; CDR2 reads YYREEE (reference sequence). In DNA, the CDR3 is TGTGCCAGCAGCACGACAGGGTCAGGAAACACCATATATTTT. Residues: CASSTTGSGNTIYF. The whole variable domain, filled in from reference TRBV5-4 and TRBJ1-3, reads ETGVTQSPTHLIKTRGQQVTLRCSSQSGHNTVSWYQQALGQGPQFIFQYYREEENGRGNFPPRFSGLQFPNYSSELNVNALELDDSALYLCASSTTGSGNTIYFGEGSWLTVV.

V is TRBV2 and J is TRBJ1-1; 7 nucleotides align to TRBD1. There are 13 residues in the CDR3. V shed 6 bases, J shed 4 bases, and the junction held 5 bases outside the gene matches. Germline CDR1 is SNHLY and CDR2 is FYNNEI. The CDR3 sequence: CASSRQGRTEAFF. As DNA, the CDR3 is TGTGCCAGCAGCCGACAGGGTCGCACTGAAGCTTTCTTT. Using reference TRBV2 and TRBJ1-1 for the parts outside the CDR3, the full variable domain is EPEVTQTPSHQVTQMGQEVILRCVPISNHLYFYWYRQILGQKVEFLVSFYNNEISEKSEIFDDQFSVERPDGSNFTLKIRSTKLEDSAMYFCASSRQGRTEAFFGQGTRLTVV.

The rearrangement joins TRBV6-1 to TRBJ2-7; D gene ambiguous. Trimming removed 4 bases from V and 0 bases from J, with 10 bases in between. From germline, CDR1 is MNHNS and CDR2 SASEGT. The CDR3 is 14 amino acids. The CDR3 spells CASSVSGYSYEQYF. The CDR3 DNA reads as TGTGCCAGCAGTGTTTCCGGGTACTCCTACGAGCAGTACTTC.

J is TRBJ1-1 and V is TRBV29-1, with unresolved D. In germline, CDR1 is SQVTM, CDR2 ANQGSEA. The CDR3 covers 14 residues. V lost 4 bases to trimming and J lost 4 bases, with 16 bases between them. The CDR3: CSVGPRGSSTEAFF. In DNA, the CDR3 is TGCAGCGTTGGTCCTCGCGGGTCGTCCACTGAAGCTTTCTTT.

V gene TRBV25-1 combines with J gene TRBJ2-1, with a tentative D call TRBD1 (6 bases). Germline lookup yields CDR1 MGHDK and CDR2 SYGVNS. Trimming shortened V by 2 bases and J by 4 bases, and 12 bases separated the two germline ends. The CDR3 is 15 amino acids. The CDR3 coding sequence is TGTGCCAGCAGTGAAGGACAGCAGGTATACAATGAGCAGTTCTTC. It translates to CASSEGQQVYNEQFF. Full variable domain (missing parts from reference TRBV25-1 and TRBJ2-1): EADIYQTPRYLVIGTGKKITLECSQTMGHDKMYWYQQDPGMELHLIHYSYGVNSTEKGDLSSESTVSRIRTEHFPLTLESARPSHTSQYLCASSEGQQVYNEQFFGPGTRLTVL.